The T cell receptor (beta chain) described here comes from a study of CXCR3-negative and CXCR3-positive naive CD8 T cells. Study findings and constraints: TRBV-TRBJ usage matched between naive CXCR3-negative and CXCR3-positive cells but not between memory cells. CXCR3-negative naive cells had less hydrophobic TRB CDR3s than did CXCR3-positive naive cells.

5' RACE with UMI labels generated the TRB cDNA libraries. From the 5' RACE reads, TCRdb lists one entry per CDR3 protein and no DNA. This sample contains roughly 130,000 distinct CDR3 sequences. With roughly 300,000 cells each, the CD8+ T cell subsets were individually sorted in triplicate. Notes on this clonotype: The antigen is undetermined.

CDR1 is MDHEN, CDR2 SYDVKM, per germline. There are 12 residues in the CDR3. This chain joins TRBV28 and TRBJ2-7; TCRdb's D call of TRBD1 is untestable without DNA. This TCR derives from a human donor in good health. Some clones in this sample may be carry-over from other donors' samples. What was sequenced was naive CXCR3+ CD8+ T cells from blood. Subset noted: CD45RO-CCR7+CD27+CD95- naive CD8+ T cells expressing CXCR3 (TNR3+). The chain's CDR3 is CASSRTVVEQYF.